This T cell receptor beta chain was profiled in a study of shared clonotypes between healthy human individuals. Whole-study results and caveats: Among donors, clonotype sharing was expected to be affected by sequencing depth.

Assay used: immunoSEQ multiplex PCR; TCRdb lists only in-frame clones, some missing. The sample lists some 980,000 clones, about three quarters occurring once. Each sample came from a Caucasian adult donor living in Nashville, Tennessee. Losses at the gene ends were 4 bases for V and 6 bases for J; bases not matched to a gene: 8. CDR1 KGHSH and CDR2 LQKENI come from the germline V gene. The length of the CDR3 is 14 residues. As for this clone: As yet, its antigen is unknown.

The TCR sequence derives from a man in his late teens or twenties in good health. The genes are TRBV18 and TRBJ2-7, with 8 bases fitting TRBD1. Sequencing used memory CD4+ T cells sorted from blood. Subset denoted: CD45RA-negative fraction. The CDR3 spells CASSRLGTGGEQYF. The CDR3 region has the DNA TGTGCCAGCTCACGGTTGGGGACAGGTGGCGAGCAGTACTTC.